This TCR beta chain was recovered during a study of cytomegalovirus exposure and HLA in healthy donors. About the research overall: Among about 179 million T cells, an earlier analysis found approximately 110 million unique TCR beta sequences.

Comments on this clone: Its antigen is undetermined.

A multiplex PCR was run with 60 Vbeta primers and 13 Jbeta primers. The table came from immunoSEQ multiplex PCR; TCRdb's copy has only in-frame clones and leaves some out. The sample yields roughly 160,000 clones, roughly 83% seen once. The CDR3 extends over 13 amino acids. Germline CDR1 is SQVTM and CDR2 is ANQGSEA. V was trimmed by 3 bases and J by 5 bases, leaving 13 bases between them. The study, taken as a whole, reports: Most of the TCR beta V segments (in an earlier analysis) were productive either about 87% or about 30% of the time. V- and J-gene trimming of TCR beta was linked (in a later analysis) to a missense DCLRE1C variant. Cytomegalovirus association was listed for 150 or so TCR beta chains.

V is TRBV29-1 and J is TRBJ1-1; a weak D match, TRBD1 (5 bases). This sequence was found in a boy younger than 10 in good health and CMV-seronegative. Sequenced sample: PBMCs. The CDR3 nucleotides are TGCAGCGTTGACTCCAGGGAACAAACTGAAGCTTTCTTT. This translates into CSVDSREQTEAFF.